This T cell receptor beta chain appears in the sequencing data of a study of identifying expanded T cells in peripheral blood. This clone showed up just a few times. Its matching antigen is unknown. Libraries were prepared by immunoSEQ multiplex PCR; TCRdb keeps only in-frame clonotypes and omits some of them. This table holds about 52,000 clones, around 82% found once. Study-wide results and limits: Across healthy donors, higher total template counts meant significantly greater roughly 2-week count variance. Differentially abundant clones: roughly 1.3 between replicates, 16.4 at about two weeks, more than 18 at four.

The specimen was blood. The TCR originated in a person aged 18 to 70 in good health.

The CDR3 loop is CASKPPGGMNYGYTF. The CDR3 coding sequence is TGTGCCAGCAAACCTCCGGGTGGTATGAACTATGGCTACACCTTC. The V call is TRBV6-6, the J call TRBJ1-2; D not resolved. The CDR3 runs to 15 residues. V was pared by 7 bases and J by 2 bases, with 17 bases between. Germline V lookup: CDR1 MNHNY, CDR2 SVGAGI (reference sequence).